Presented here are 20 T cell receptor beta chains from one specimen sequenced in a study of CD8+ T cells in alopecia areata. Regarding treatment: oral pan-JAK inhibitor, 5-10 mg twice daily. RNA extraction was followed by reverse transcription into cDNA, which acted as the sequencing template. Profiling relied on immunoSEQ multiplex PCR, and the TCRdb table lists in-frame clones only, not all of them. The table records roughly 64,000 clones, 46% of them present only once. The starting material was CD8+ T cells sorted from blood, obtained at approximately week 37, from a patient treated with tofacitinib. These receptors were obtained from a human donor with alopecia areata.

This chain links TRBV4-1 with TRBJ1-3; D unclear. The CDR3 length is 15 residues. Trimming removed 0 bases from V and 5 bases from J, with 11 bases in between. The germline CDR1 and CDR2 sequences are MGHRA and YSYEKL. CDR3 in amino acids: CASSQETGLRNTIYF. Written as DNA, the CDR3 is TGCGCCAGCAGCCAAGAGACGGGGTTGAGAAACACCATATATTTT.

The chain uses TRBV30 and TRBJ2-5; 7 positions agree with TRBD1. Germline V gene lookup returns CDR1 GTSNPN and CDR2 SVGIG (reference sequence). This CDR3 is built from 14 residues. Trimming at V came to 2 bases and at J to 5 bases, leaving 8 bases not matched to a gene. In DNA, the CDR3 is TGTGCCTGGAGTAAATCAGGGGGTAGGGAGACCCAGTACTTC. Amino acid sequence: CAWSKSGGRETQYF.

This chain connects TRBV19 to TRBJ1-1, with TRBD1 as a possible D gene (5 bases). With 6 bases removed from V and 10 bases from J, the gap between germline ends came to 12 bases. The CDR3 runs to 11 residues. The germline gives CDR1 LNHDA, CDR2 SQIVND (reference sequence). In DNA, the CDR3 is TGTGCCAGTAGCCCCGGGGGGACAGCTTTCTTT. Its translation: CASSPGGTAFF.

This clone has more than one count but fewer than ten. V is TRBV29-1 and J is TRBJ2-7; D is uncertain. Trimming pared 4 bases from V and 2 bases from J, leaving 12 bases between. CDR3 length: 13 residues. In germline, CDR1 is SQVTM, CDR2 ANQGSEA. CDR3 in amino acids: CSVASVTTYEQYF. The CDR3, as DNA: TGCAGCGTTGCGTCCGTCACAACCTACGAGCAGTACTTC.

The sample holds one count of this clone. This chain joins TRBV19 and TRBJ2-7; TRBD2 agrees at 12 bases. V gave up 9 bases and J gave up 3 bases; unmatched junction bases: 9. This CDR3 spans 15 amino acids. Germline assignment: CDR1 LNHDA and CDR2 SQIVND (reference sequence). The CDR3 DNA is TGTGCCAGCCGACCGGGGACTAGCGGGTACTACGAGCAGTACTTC. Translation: CASRPGTSGYYEQYF. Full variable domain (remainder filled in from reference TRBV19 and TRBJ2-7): DGGITQSPKYLFRKEGQNVTLSCEQNLNHDAMYWYRQDPGQGLRLIYYSQIVNDFQKGDIAEGYSVSREKKESFPLTVTSAQKNPTAFYLCASRPGTSGYYEQYFGPGTRLTVT.

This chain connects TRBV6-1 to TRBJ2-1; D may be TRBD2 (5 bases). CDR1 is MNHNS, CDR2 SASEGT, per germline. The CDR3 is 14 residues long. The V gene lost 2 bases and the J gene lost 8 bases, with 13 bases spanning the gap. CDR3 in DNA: TGTGCCAGCAGTGAACTAGCTCTTTTGGATGAGCAGTTCTTC. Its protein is CASSELALLDEQFF.

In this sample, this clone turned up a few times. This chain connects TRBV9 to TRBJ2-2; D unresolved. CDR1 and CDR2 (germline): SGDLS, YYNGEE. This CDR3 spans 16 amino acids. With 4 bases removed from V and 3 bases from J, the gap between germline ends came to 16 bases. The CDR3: CASSISVVRDTGELFF. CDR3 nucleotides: TGTGCCAGCAGCATCTCCGTGGTCCGCGACACCGGGGAGCTGTTTTTT.

CDR3 loop: CASSLTSRETDTQYF. CDR3 in DNA: TGTGCCAGCAGCTTAACTTCCCGGGAGACAGATACGCAGTATTTT. This chain joins TRBV7-3 and TRBJ2-3; a weak D match, TRBD2 (6 bases). The CDR3 is 15 amino acids. The V end was cut by 0 bases, the J end by 3 bases, with 10 bases between. CDR1 is SGHTA and CDR2 is FQGTGA in the germline V gene.

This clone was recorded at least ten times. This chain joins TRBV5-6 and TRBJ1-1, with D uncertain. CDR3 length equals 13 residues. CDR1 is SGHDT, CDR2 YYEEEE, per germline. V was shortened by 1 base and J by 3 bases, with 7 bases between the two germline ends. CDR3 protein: CASSLMDYTEAFF. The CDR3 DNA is TGTGCCAGCAGCTTGATGGACTACACTGAAGCTTTCTTT.

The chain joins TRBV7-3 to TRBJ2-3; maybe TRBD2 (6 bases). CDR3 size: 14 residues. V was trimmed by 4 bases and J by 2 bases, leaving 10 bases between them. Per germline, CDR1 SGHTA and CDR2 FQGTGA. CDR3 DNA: TGTGCCAGCAGCTGGGACTTTGACACAGATACGCAGTATTTT. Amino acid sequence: CASSWDFDTDTQYF.

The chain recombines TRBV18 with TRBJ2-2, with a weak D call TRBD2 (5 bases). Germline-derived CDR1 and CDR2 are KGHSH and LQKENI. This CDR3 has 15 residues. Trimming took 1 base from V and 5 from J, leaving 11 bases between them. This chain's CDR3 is CASSPLRETTGELFF. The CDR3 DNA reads TGTGCCAGCTCACCACTTCGGGAAACAACCGGGGAGCTGTTTTTT.

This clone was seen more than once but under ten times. As DNA, the CDR3 is TGTGCCAGCAGCTTAGGGTATGGGACTGAAGCTTTCTTT. It codes for CASSLGYGTEAFF. This chain uses TRBV7-6 with TRBJ1-1; no firm D call. The length of the CDR3 is 13 residues. V lost 1 base and J lost 5, with 8 bases in between. CDR1 SGHVS and CDR2 FNYEAQ come from the germline V gene. Combining the CDR3 with reference TRBV7-6 and TRBJ1-1 gives the whole variable domain GAGVSQSPRYKVTKRGQDVALRCDPISGHVSLYWYRQALGQGPEFLTYFNYEAQQDKSGLPNDRFSAERPEGSISTLTIQRTEQRDSAMYRCASSLGYGTEAFFGQGTRLTVV.

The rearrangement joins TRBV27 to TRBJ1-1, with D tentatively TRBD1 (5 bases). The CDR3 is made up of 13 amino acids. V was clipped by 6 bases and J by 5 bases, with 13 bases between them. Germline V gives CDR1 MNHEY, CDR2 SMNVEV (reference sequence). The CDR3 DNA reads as TGTGCCAGCAGCGTCTGGGGGGGGACTGAAGCTTTCTTT. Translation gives CASSVWGGTEAFF.

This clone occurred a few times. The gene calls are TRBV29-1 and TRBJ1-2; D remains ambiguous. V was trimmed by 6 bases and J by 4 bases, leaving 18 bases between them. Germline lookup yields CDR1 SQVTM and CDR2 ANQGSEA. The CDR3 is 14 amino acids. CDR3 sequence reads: CSVPDPWSAYGYTF. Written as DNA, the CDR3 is TGCAGCGTCCCCGACCCCTGGTCAGCCTATGGCTACACCTTC.

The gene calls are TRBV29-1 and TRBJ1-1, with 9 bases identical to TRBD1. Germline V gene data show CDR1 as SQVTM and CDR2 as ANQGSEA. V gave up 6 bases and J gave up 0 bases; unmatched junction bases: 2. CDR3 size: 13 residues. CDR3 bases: TGCAGCGTGGGGACAGGGTTGAACACTGAAGCTTTCTTT. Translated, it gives CSVGTGLNTEAFF.

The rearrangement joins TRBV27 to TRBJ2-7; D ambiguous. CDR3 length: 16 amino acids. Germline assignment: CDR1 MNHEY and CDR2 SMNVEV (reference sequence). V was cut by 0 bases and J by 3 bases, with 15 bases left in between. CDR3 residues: CASSLSADGGYYEQYF. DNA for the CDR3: TGTGCCAGCAGTTTATCGGCAGACGGTGGATACTACGAGCAGTACTTC.

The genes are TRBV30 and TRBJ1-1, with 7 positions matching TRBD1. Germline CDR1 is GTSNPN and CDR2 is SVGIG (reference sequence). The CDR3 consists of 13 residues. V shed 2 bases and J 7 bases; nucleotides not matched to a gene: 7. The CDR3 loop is CAWSIITGVEAFF. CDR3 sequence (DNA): TGTGCCTGGAGTATCATAACAGGGGTTGAAGCTTTCTTT.

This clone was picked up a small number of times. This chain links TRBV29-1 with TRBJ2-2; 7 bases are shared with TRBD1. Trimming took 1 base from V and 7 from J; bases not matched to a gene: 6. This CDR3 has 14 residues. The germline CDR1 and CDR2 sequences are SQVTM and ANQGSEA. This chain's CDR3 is CSVEVGTGVGELFF. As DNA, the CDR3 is TGCAGCGTTGAAGTCGGCACAGGGGTCGGGGAGCTGTTTTTT.

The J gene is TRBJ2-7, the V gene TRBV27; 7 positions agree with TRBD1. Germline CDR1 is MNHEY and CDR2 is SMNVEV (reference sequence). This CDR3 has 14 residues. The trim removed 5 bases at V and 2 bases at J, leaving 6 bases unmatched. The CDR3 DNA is TGTGCCAGCAGTCCACCGACAGGGCCCTACGAGCAGTACTTC. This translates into CASSPPTGPYEQYF.

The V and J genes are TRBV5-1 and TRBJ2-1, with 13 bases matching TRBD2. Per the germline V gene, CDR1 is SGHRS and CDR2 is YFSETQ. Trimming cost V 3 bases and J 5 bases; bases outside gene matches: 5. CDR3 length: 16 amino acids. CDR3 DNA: TGCGCCAGCAGCTGGGGACTAGCGGGACCTGACAATGAGCAGTTCTTC. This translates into CASSWGLAGPDNEQFF. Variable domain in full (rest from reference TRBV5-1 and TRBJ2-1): KAGVTQTPRYLIKTRGQQVTLSCSPISGHRSVSWYQQTPGQGLQFLFEYFSETQRNKGNFPGRFSGRQFSNSRSEMNVSTLELGDSALYLCASSWGLAGPDNEQFFGPGTRLTVL.